These 31 T cell receptor beta chains were sequenced from one sample in a study of T-cell memory formation after mild COVID-19. TCRdb re-analysed the 5' RACE reads in MiXCR, keeping a single row per CDR3 protein. This sample has just under 350,000 distinct CDR3 sequences, with 10% to 15% found just once. Sequencing was carried out using PBMCs or a T cell subset sorted from them (not recorded which). These TCRs come from a man between 18 and 29 years old who had mild COVID-19 (a few samples of this study predate the infection). Cell type and time point are not known.

This clonotype was picked up a small number of times. This sequence joins TRBV12-3 or TRBV12-4 and TRBJ2-5; 7 nucleotides line up with TRBD2. This CDR3 has 14 residues. V was clipped by 3 bases and J by 4 bases; unmatched bases: 5. The CDR3 DNA follows: TGTGCCAGCAGTTTCCCGGGGGGAGTAGAGACCCAGTACTTC. Its protein product is CASSFPGGVETQYF.

This clonotype occurred many times. V usage is TRBV4-3 and J usage is TRBJ1-1; 8 nucleotides match TRBD1. The CDR3 extends over 16 amino acids. V lost 0 bases and J lost 2; bases outside the gene matches: 5. The germline CDR1 and CDR2 sequences are LGHNA and YSLEER. In nucleotides, the CDR3 is TGCGCCAGCAGCCAAGACCCTACAGGGGGTAACACTGAAGCTTTCTTT. It codes for CASSQDPTGGNTEAFF.

The rearrangement uses TRBV29-1 and TRBJ1-2; D is perhaps TRBD1 (5 bases). Deletions cut 3 bases from V and 8 bases from J, with 13 bases between. This CDR3 contains 12 residues. Per germline, CDR1 SQVTM and CDR2 ANQGSEA. The CDR3 loop is CSVDQGGIGYTF. The CDR3 DNA reads as TGCAGCGTTGACCAGGGAGGTATAGGCTACACCTTC.

The chain has TRBV7-6 and TRBJ2-5; 9 bases agree with TRBD2. The V gene's germline CDR1 is SGHVS and CDR2 FNYEAQ. Unmatched junction bases numbered 10, after V lost 6 bases and J lost 5 bases. The CDR3 contains 15 residues. The CDR3 DNA sequence: TGTGCCAGCAGTCGTAGCGGGAGTGTCCGGGAGACCCAGTACTTC. Translating gives CASSRSGSVRETQYF.

This clonotype was recorded at least ten times. The V gene is TRBV4-3, the J gene TRBJ1-4, with D possibly TRBD1 on 5 matching bases. Germline V gene data show CDR1 as LGHNA and CDR2 as YSLEER. V lost 4 bases to trimming and J lost 0 bases, with 12 bases between them. The CDR3 has 16 residues. The CDR3 reads CASSPTGGATNEKLFF. CDR3 nucleotide sequence: TGCGCCAGCAGCCCAACGGGGGGGGCAACTAATGAAAAACTGTTTTTT.

This clonotype was observed at least ten times. The CDR3 DNA is TGCAGCGTTGACCCGGGGGGTACGGAGACCCAGTACTTC. Residues: CSVDPGGTETQYF. This chain uses TRBV29-1 with TRBJ2-5; TRBD2 matches 7 bases. V lost 3 bases to trimming and J lost 5 bases; unmatched junction nucleotides: 6. The CDR3 is made up of 13 amino acids. CDR1 is SQVTM and CDR2 is ANQGSEA in the germline V gene.

The genes are TRBV7-9 and TRBJ1-2; no clear D. Germline CDR1 and CDR2: SEHNR and FQNEAQ (reference sequence). V was pared by 5 bases and J by 3 bases, with 19 bases between. CDR3 length: 16 amino acids. For the CDR3, the DNA is TGTGCCAGCAGCGCCCAAAGGACCACAGAGGACTATGGCTACACCTTC. This encodes CASSAQRTTEDYGYTF. Full variable domain (rest looked up from reference TRBV7-9 and TRBJ1-2): DTGVSQNPRHKITKRGQNVTFRCDPISEHNRLYWYRQTLGQGPEFLTYFQNEAQLEKSRLLSDRFSAERPKGSFSTLEIQRTEQGDSAMYLCASSAQRTTEDYGYTFGSGTRLTVV.

This clonotype was picked up a small number of times. CDR3 loop: CASSQVGGNEQFF. The CDR3 bases are TGTGCCAGCAGCCAAGTAGGTGGGAATGAGCAGTTCTTC. V and J are TRBV4-2 and TRBJ2-1; D call uncertain. The CDR3 has 13 amino acids. Germline V gene sequence: CDR1 LGHNA, CDR2 YNFKEQ. V was shortened by 1 base and J by 7 bases, with 8 bases between the two germline ends.

The chain recombines TRBV18 with TRBJ2-5, with a tentative D call TRBD2 (6 bases). With 3 bases removed from V and 5 bases from J, the gap between germline ends came to 13 bases. Germline V lookup: CDR1 KGHSH, CDR2 LQKENI. This CDR3 has 14 residues. This CDR3 is CASSPDRAGETQYF. CDR3 sequence (DNA): TGTGCCAGCTCACCTGACCGGGCGGGGGAGACCCAGTACTTC.

The genes are TRBV2 and TRBJ2-7; D unclear. In germline, CDR1 is SNHLY, CDR2 FYNNEI. The CDR3 contains 11 residues. V was cut by 4 bases and J by 6 bases, with 7 bases left in between. In DNA, the CDR3 is TGTGCCAGCAGTGTAGGGATCGAGCAGTACGTC. This sequence encodes CASSVGIEQYV.

This clonotype has just a few counts. V is TRBV7-2 and J is TRBJ2-1; possibly TRBD2 for D (7 bases). V was trimmed by 7 bases and J by 8 bases, leaving 15 bases between them. The CDR3 totals 13 residues. CDR1 and CDR2 from the germline V gene are SGHTA and FQGNSA. The CDR3 coding sequence is TGTGCCAGCACCAGGGGCGGGGGTGATGAGCAGTTCTTC. Translating gives CASTRGGGDEQFF. Filled out from reference TRBV7-2 and TRBJ2-1, the complete variable domain reads GAGVSQSPSNKVTEKGKDVELRCDPISGHTALYWYRQSLGQGLEFLIYFQGNSAPDKSGLPSDRFSAERTGGSVSTLTIQRTQQEDSAVYLCASTRGGGDEQFFGPGTRLTVL.

The chain employs TRBV13 and TRBJ2-5, with no clear D. Per the germline V gene, CDR1 is PRHDT and CDR2 is FYEKMQ (reference sequence). With 0 bases removed from V and 0 bases from J, the gap between germline ends came to 8 bases. The CDR3 has 15 amino acids. DNA for the CDR3: TGTGCCAGCAGCTTAGGTGGCGCGTACCAAGAGACCCAGTACTTC. This translates into CASSLGGAYQETQYF.

This clonotype has a handful of counts. This chain joins TRBV24-1 and TRBJ1-5; tentative D call: TRBD1 (5 bases). The V gene's germline CDR1 is KGHDR and CDR2 SFDVKD. This CDR3 contains 16 residues. V shed 7 bases and J shed 5 bases, with 20 bases lying between them. The DNA of the CDR3 is TGTGCCACCAGCGATAGTAGTAGAGGGGCTGATCAGCCCCAGCATTTT. It specifies CATSDSSRGADQPQHF.

The chain joins TRBV11-2 to TRBJ2-5; D possibly corresponds to TRBD2 (6 bases). The CDR3 is 16 amino acids. Germline lookup yields CDR1 SGHAT and CDR2 FQNNGV. With 5 bases removed from V and 5 bases from J, the gap between germline ends came to 21 bases. The CDR3 is CASSPAGSLSGETQYF. The CDR3 DNA reads as TGTGCCAGCAGCCCGGCCGGGAGTCTGTCGGGGGAGACCCAGTACTTC.

The V and J genes are TRBV7-2 and TRBJ2-1; TRBD1 matches at 9 bases. After removal of 3 bases from V and 3 bases from J, the junction contained 3 bases not matched to a gene. The V gene's germline CDR1 is SGHTA and CDR2 FQGNSA. The CDR3 is 15 residues long. Here the CDR3 DNA reads TGTGCCAGCAGCTTTGGGGGACAGGGCTACAATGAGCAGTTCTTC. It is translated as CASSFGGQGYNEQFF.

This clonotype turned up a few times. This chain links TRBV5-1 with TRBJ1-1; TRBD1 is a possible D gene (6 bases). The CDR3 is 15 residues long. Per the germline V gene, CDR1 is SGHRS and CDR2 is YFSETQ. V lost 0 bases and J 2 bases, leaving 11 bases between the germline ends. DNA for the CDR3: TGCGCCAGCAGCTTGGTGGGACACTTTAACACTGAAGCTTTCTTT. It yields the protein CASSLVGHFNTEAFF.

This clonotype was seen at least ten times. CDR3 DNA: TGCGCCAGCAGCCAAGTGCTCCTAGAGGGCACAGATACGCAGTATTTT. Its translation is CASSQVLLEGTDTQYF. The rearrangement uses TRBV4-3 and TRBJ2-3; D unresolved. This CDR3 has 16 residues. With 1 base removed from V and 1 base from J, the gap between germline ends came to 12 bases. Per germline, CDR1 LGHNA and CDR2 YSLEER.

This rearrangement joins TRBV24-1 to TRBJ1-5; 8 nucleotides align to TRBD1. V was pared by 3 bases and J by 6 bases, with 9 bases of the junction left unmatched. The CDR3 loop spans 16 amino acids. Per germline, CDR1 KGHDR and CDR2 SFDVKD. CDR3 region: CATSDGRQGSVQPQHF. The CDR3, as DNA: TGTGCCACCAGTGATGGACGACAGGGGTCCGTTCAGCCCCAGCATTTT.

The chain recombines TRBV18 with TRBJ2-1; 8 bases match TRBD1. The germline V gene encodes CDR1 KGHSH and CDR2 LQKENI. The CDR3 is 15 amino acids. V trimming: 2 bases; J trimming: 9 bases; junction bases outside the gene matches: 9. The CDR3 sequence: CASSPAGQVLGEQFF. The CDR3 bases are TGTGCCAGCTCACCAGCGGGACAGGTCCTCGGTGAGCAGTTCTTC.

This clonotype has only a few counts. The genes are TRBV6-2 or TRBV6-3 and TRBJ2-7; D might be TRBD2 (6 bases). With 0 bases removed from V and 5 bases from J, the gap between germline ends came to 20 bases. Germline CDR1 is MNHEY and CDR2 is SVGEGT. The CDR3 is 17 residues long. In DNA form, the CDR3 reads TGTGCCAGCAGTTACTCCCCTCAGGTAGGAGGGTACCACGAGCAGTACTTC. It codes for CASSYSPQVGGYHEQYF.

The rearrangement uses TRBV6-2 or TRBV6-3 and TRBJ2-7; 10 positions match TRBD1. The CDR3 spans 14 residues. Germline CDR1 is MNHEY and CDR2 is SVGEGT. V was pared by 5 bases and J by 6 bases, with 7 bases of the junction left unmatched. This chain's CDR3 is CASSKRDRGLEQYV. The CDR3 DNA sequence: TGTGCCAGCAGTAAACGGGACAGGGGCCTCGAGCAGTACGTC.

In this sample, this clonotype turned up a few times. The rearrangement uses TRBV20-1 and TRBJ2-7; D is uncertain. With 3 bases removed from V and 1 base from J, the gap between germline ends came to 10 bases. This CDR3 is built from 13 residues. The germline V gene has CDR1 DFQATT and CDR2 SNEGSKA (reference sequence). CDR3: CSARRRLSYEQYV. The CDR3 bases are TGCAGTGCTAGGCGACGGCTATCCTACGAGCAGTACGTC.

This clonotype was observed a handful of times. J is TRBJ2-3 and V is TRBV18; 12 nucleotides line up with TRBD2. The V and J ends lost 5 bases and 2 bases, in that order; junction bases with no gene match: 5. Germline CDR1 and CDR2: KGHSH and LQKENI. The CDR3 is 16 amino acids. The CDR3 DNA sequence: TGTGCCAGCTCATCTAGCGGGGGGGCCTCCACAGATACGCAGTATTTT. This gives the protein CASSSSGGASTDTQYF.

The chain carries TRBV24-1 and TRBJ2-1; no reliable D call. Between the trimmed V and J ends, which lost 4 bases and 10 bases, there was a span of 10 bases. CDR1 and CDR2 (germline): KGHDR, SFDVKD. The CDR3 runs 12 residues. This chain's CDR3 is CATSEGSREQFF. CDR3 in DNA: TGTGCCACCAGTGAAGGGTCAAGAGAGCAGTTCTTC.

In its sample, this clonotype was seen many times. V and J are TRBV12-3 or TRBV12-4 and TRBJ2-3; tentatively, D is TRBD1 (6 bases). The CDR3 sequence is 13 residues long. The ends were cut back, 8 bases at V and 1 base at J, with 10 bases in the middle. CDR3 sequence reads: CASGQGRTDTQYF. The CDR3 DNA sequence: TGTGCCAGCGGGCAGGGGCGCACAGATACGCAGTATTTT.

This clonotype was seen more than once but under ten times. J is TRBJ2-2 and V is TRBV15; D not resolved. The germline gives CDR1 LNHNV, CDR2 YYDKDF (reference sequence). V was clipped by 0 bases and J by 6 bases, with 14 bases between them. The CDR3 contains 16 residues. In DNA form, the CDR3 reads TGTGCCACCAGCAGAGATCGAAAACAGTGGTCCGGGGAGCTGTTTTTT. Residues: CATSRDRKQWSGELFF.

The V gene is TRBV12-3 or TRBV12-4, the J gene TRBJ1-3; unclear D gene. V lost 7 bases and J lost 1, with 14 bases in between. The CDR3 runs 15 residues. The CDR3 loop reads CASMALRLSGNTIYF. The CDR3, as DNA: TGTGCCAGCATGGCCCTCCGACTTTCTGGAAACACCATATATTTT.

As DNA, the CDR3 is TGTGCCAGTAGGGGGACGAACCAAGAGACCCAGTACTTC. The encoded protein is CASRGTNQETQYF. V gene TRBV19 combines with J gene TRBJ2-5; the D gene could be TRBD1 or TRBD2 (5 bases each). The CDR3 length is 13 residues. The germline V gene has CDR1 LNHDA and CDR2 SQIVND (reference sequence). Trimming stripped 6 bases from V and 0 bases from J, with 8 bases between.

The chain uses TRBV2 and TRBJ2-6; D is ambiguous. CDR1 is SNHLY and CDR2 is FYNNEI in the germline V gene. The CDR3 loop spans 15 amino acids. For the CDR3, the DNA is TGTGCGGCAGGCCGAAGATCCTCTGGGGCCAACGTCCTGACTTTC. It codes for CAAGRRSSGANVLTF. Using reference TRBV2 and TRBJ2-6 for the parts outside the CDR3, the full variable domain is EPEVTQTPSHQVTQMGQEVILRCVPISNHLYFYWYRQILGQKVEFLVSFYNNEISEKSEIFDDQFSVERPDGSNFTLKIRSTKLEDSAMYFCAAGRRSSGANVLTFGAGSRLTVL.

This clonotype was picked up a small number of times. The gene calls are TRBV20-1 and TRBJ2-5; D is perhaps TRBD1 or TRBD2 (6 bases each). From germline, CDR1 is DFQATT and CDR2 SNEGSKA (reference sequence). The CDR3 is 13 residues long. V lost 3 bases and J 5 bases, leaving 13 bases between the germline ends. The CDR3 here is CSARSGAVETQYF. The DNA for the CDR3 is TGCAGTGCTAGGTCGGGGGCGGTGGAGACCCAGTACTTC.

The rearrangement joins TRBV20-1 to TRBJ2-5, with no clear D. In germline, CDR1 is DFQATT, CDR2 SNEGSKA (reference sequence). This CDR3 contains 11 residues. Trimming stripped 5 bases from V and 5 bases from J, with 9 bases between. The CDR3 DNA reads TGCAGTGCTCTTGATTGGGAGACCCAGTACTTC. It is translated as CSALDWETQYF.